This T cell receptor (beta chain) emerged from a study of T cells after yellow fever vaccination. Study details: SMART-Seq v4 Ultra Low Input prepared libraries from low-cell fractions. Whole-study results and caveats: Some clonotypes were seen in both the CD4 and the CD8 compartments. These made up a small share and likely arose from convergent recombination. Subsequent booster samples again held most clones from primary vaccination (under 98% CD4, over 80% CD8).

The TCR cDNA carried a universal primer site and UMIs from 5'RACE template switching. TCRdb ran MiXCR on the 5' RACE reads and lists one entry per CDR3 protein. The repertoire holds some 99,000 distinct CDR3 sequences, with approximately 6.3% as singletons. The length of the CDR3 is 14 residues. Trimming cost V 2 bases and J 2 bases, with 10 bases left between them. In this sample, this clonotype turned up many times. Antigen: not known. The specimen comprised CD8+ T cells sorted from PBMCs, sampled 10 days after the yellow fever booster vaccination. This sequence originates from a young man who received the YFV17D yellow fever vaccine. The chain carries TRBV12-3 or TRBV12-4 and TRBJ2-7, with D unresolved. The CDR3 protein is CASSLSSRAYEQYV. The CDR3 DNA is TGTGCCAGCAGTTTATCGAGCCGCGCCTACGAGCAGTACGTC.